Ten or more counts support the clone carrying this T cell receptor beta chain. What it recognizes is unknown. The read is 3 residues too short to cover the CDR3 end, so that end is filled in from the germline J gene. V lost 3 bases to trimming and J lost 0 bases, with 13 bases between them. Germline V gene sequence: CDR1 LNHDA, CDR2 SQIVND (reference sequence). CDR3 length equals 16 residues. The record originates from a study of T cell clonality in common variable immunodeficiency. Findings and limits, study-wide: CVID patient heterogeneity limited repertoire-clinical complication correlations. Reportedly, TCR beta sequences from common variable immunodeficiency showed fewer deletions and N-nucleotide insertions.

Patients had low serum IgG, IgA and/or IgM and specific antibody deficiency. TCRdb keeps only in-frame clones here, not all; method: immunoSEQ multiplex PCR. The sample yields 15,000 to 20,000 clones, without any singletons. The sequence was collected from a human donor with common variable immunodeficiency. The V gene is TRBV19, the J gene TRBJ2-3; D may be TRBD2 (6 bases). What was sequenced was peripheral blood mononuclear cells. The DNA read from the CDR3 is TGTGCCAGTAGTATGTTCAGCGGGCTAAGCACAGATACG. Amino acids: CASSMFSGLSTDT. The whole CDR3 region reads CASSMFSGLSTDTQYF.